The 32 T cell receptor beta chains reported below all come from one sample, sequenced in a study of cytotoxic CD8 clonotypes in ibrutinib-treated CLL. Generated by immunoSEQ multiplex PCR, the TCRdb table keeps only in-frame clones and is missing some. This sample has about 89,000 clones, with about 78% found just once. The material was PBMCs, obtained after 12 months of ibrutinib treatment. These receptors were obtained from a human donor with chronic lymphocytic leukemia.

This chain uses TRBV25-1 with TRBJ2-1; 8 positions agree with TRBD1. The trim removed 2 bases at V and 7 bases at J, leaving 10 bases unmatched. Germline loops: CDR1 MGHDK, CDR2 SYGVNS. This CDR3 contains 16 residues. DNA for the CDR3: TGTGCCAGCAGTGAACCAGGACAGGGAGCCCGTAATGAGCAGTTCTTC. Residues: CASSEPGQGARNEQFF.

This chain links TRBV7-3 with TRBJ2-2; D is uncertain. CDR1 and CDR2 from the germline V gene are SGHTA and FQGTGA. This CDR3 has 15 amino acids. V was shortened by 5 bases and J by 1 base, with 11 bases between the two germline ends. The DNA for the CDR3 is TGTGCCAGCAGCCCCATGCCAGGGAACACCGGGGAGCTGTTTTTT. Translation gives CASSPMPGNTGELFF.

The rearrangement links TRBV5-3 to TRBJ2-6; D is ambiguous. TRBV5-3 is an ORF for which the function is uncertain. V was clipped by 3 bases and J by 2 bases, with 12 bases between them. The CDR3 covers 16 residues. CDR3 DNA: TGTGCCAGAAGCTCTCCTCTTACAACTGGGGCCAACGTCCTGACTTTC. This sequence encodes CARSSPLTTGANVLTF.

The chain joins TRBV18 to TRBJ1-1, with unresolved D. This CDR3 comprises 12 residues. Germline loops: CDR1 KGHSH, CDR2 LQKENI. V gave up 2 bases and J gave up 8 bases, with 9 bases separating them. The CDR3 here is CASSPNGGEAFF. The CDR3 DNA follows: TGTGCCAGCTCACCAAACGGCGGAGAAGCTTTCTTT.

The chain links TRBV5-4 to TRBJ1-4; tentative D call: TRBD1 (5 bases). Germline assignment: CDR1 SGHNT and CDR2 YYREEE (reference sequence). V was clipped by 4 bases and J by 7 bases, with 23 bases between them. The CDR3 runs to 17 residues. The DNA for the CDR3 is TGTGCCAGCAGCCCGACGGGAGGGGATGGGGTCGGTGAAAAACTGTTTTTT. This encodes CASSPTGGDGVGEKLFF.

This clone was observed a handful of times. The CDR3 is CASSLSPPGELFF. The CDR3 nucleotides read TGTGCCAGCAGCTTAAGTCCGCCCGGGGAGCTGTTTTTT. The J gene is TRBJ2-2, the V gene TRBV7-3; no clear D. With 1 base removed from V and 6 bases from J, the gap between germline ends came to 6 bases. This CDR3 has 13 residues. Germline V gene sequence: CDR1 SGHTA, CDR2 FQGTGA.

This chain connects TRBV2 to TRBJ2-1; D is perhaps TRBD1 (6 bases). Germline V gene sequence: CDR1 SNHLY, CDR2 FYNNEI. CDR3 length equals 14 residues. Trimming stripped 5 bases from V and 5 bases from J, with 13 bases between. The CDR3 loop is CASSLQRTDNEQFF. The CDR3 nucleotides are TGTGCCAGCAGTCTTCAAAGGACAGACAATGAGCAGTTCTTC.

This chain links TRBV7-6 with TRBJ1-2, with D maybe TRBD1 (6 bases). In germline, CDR1 is SGHVS, CDR2 FNYEAQ. CDR3 length equals 15 residues. Trimming stripped 2 bases from V and 1 base from J, with 11 bases between. The CDR3 protein is CASSLSDRFNYGYTF. The CDR3 DNA reads TGTGCCAGCAGCTTAAGCGACAGGTTTAACTATGGCTACACCTTC.

In its sample, this clone was seen a few times. This chain connects TRBV29-1 to TRBJ1-1; D unclear. The ends were cut back, 5 bases at V and 0 bases at J, with 7 bases in the middle. This CDR3 contains 12 residues. Germline CDR1 and CDR2: SQVTM and ANQGSEA. CDR3 in amino acids: CSVRGMNTEAFF. DNA for the CDR3: TGCAGCGTTCGGGGAATGAACACTGAAGCTTTCTTT.

The chain has TRBV29-1 and TRBJ2-5, with 7 positions matching TRBD1. The J segment lost 2 bases and the V segment lost 5 bases, leaving 14 bases of the junction unmatched. CDR3 length equals 16 residues. Per germline, CDR1 SQVTM and CDR2 ANQGSEA. The CDR3 nucleotides are TGCAGCGTTCTAGAGACAGGGTGGGGCGGGCAAGAGACCCAGTACTTC. This sequence encodes CSVLETGWGGQETQYF. The variable domain in full, completed from reference TRBV29-1 and TRBJ2-5, reads SAVISQKPSRDICQRGTSLTIQCQVDSQVTMMFWYRQQPGQSLTLIATANQGSEATYESGFVIDKFPISRPNLTFSTLTVSNMSPEDSSIYLCSVLETGWGGQETQYFGPGTRLLVL.

This sequence joins TRBV28 and TRBJ1-4; D is unresolved. Trimming took off 0 bases at V and 4 bases at J, with 9 bases between the two ends. The germline V gene has CDR1 MDHEN and CDR2 SYDVKM. The CDR3 is 15 amino acids. The CDR3 DNA is TGTGCCAGCAGTTTATGGGCAGACTATAATGAAAAACTGTTTTTT. This codes for CASSLWADYNEKLFF.

The rearrangement links TRBV19 to TRBJ2-2, with D possibly TRBD2 on 6 matching bases. Trimming cost V 2 bases and J 6 bases, with 16 bases left between them. Looked up from germline, CDR1 is LNHDA and CDR2 is SQIVND (reference sequence). CDR3 length: 16 amino acids. The CDR3 bases are TGTGCCAGTAGTATACTGAATGGGGGGATGCCCGGGGAGCTGTTTTTT. Its protein is CASSILNGGMPGELFF.

V usage is TRBV9 and J usage is TRBJ1-2; 8 positions agree with TRBD1. The CDR3 is 11 residues long. Germline CDR1 reads SGDLS; CDR2 reads YYNGEE. V shed 8 bases and J 7 bases; nucleotides not matched to a gene: 4. CDR3 sequence: CASQGAGGYTF. DNA of the CDR3: TGTGCCAGTCAGGGGGCGGGTGGCTACACCTTC.

This chain uses TRBV28 with TRBJ2-5, with D possibly called TRBD1 or TRBD2 (5 bases each). Trimming removed 1 base at V and 4 bases at J, with 13 bases between. Germline V lookup: CDR1 MDHEN, CDR2 SYDVKM. The CDR3 is 15 amino acids. CDR3 loop: CASSLYSTGGETQYF. The CDR3 nucleotides read TGTGCCAGCAGTTTATATTCTACTGGGGGAGAGACCCAGTACTTC.

V gene TRBV7-6 combines with J gene TRBJ2-3, with D possibly TRBD1 on 5 matching bases. The V and J ends lost 3 bases and 6 bases respectively, with 7 bases between them. Germline loops: CDR1 SGHVS, CDR2 FNYEAQ. The CDR3 is 12 amino acids. The CDR3 loop reads CASSLKGDTQYF. In DNA, the CDR3 is TGTGCCAGCAGCTTGAAGGGGGATACGCAGTATTTT.

The gene calls are TRBV7-2 and TRBJ2-2; tentative D call: TRBD1 (5 bases). This CDR3 contains 13 residues. Germline V CDR1 and CDR2: SGHTA, FQGNSA. V shed 10 bases and J shed 5 bases, with 14 bases lying between them. The CDR3 sequence is CATRDRQTGELFF. The CDR3 DNA follows: TGTGCCACCAGAGATCGACAGACCGGGGAGCTGTTTTTT.

The V gene is TRBV4-3, the J gene TRBJ2-5; weak D call: TRBD1 (6 bases). The germline V gene has CDR1 LGHNA and CDR2 YSLEER. Trimming cost V 0 bases and J 5 bases, with 7 bases left between them. The CDR3 length is 13 residues. DNA for the CDR3: TGCGCCAGCAGCCAAGATCAGGGGGAGACCCAGTACTTC. As protein: CASSQDQGETQYF.

The chain couples TRBV9 to TRBJ1-1; 9 bases are shared with TRBD1. This CDR3 has 14 amino acids. Germline V gives CDR1 SGDLS, CDR2 YYNGEE. V lost 5 bases and J lost 2; bases outside the gene matches: 4. CDR3 protein: CASRKQGANTEAFF. CDR3 bases: TGTGCCAGCAGAAAACAGGGGGCAAACACTGAAGCTTTCTTT.

This sequence joins TRBV9 and TRBJ2-5; the match to TRBD1 covers 9 bases. This CDR3 is 20 amino acids long. V shed 0 bases and J 1 base; nucleotides not matched to a gene: 16. Germline CDR1 and CDR2: SGDLS and YYNGEE. CDR3 protein: CASSVGPLGQGKGTQETQYF. The CDR3 region has the DNA TGTGCCAGCAGCGTAGGCCCTCTCGGACAGGGGAAAGGGACCCAAGAGACCCAGTACTTC.

V gene TRBV29-1 combines with J gene TRBJ2-5, with D hard to call. The CDR3 has 11 residues. CDR1 and CDR2 from the germline V gene are SQVTM and ANQGSEA. The germline V and J ends were trimmed by 6 bases and 5 bases, with 10 bases remaining between them. The CDR3 DNA reads TGCAGCGTGGAGCCTGGTGAGACCCAGTACTTC. This gives the protein CSVEPGETQYF.

This chain links TRBV5-1 with TRBJ1-2; D uncertain. The germline V gene encodes CDR1 SGHRS and CDR2 YFSETQ. The V gene lost 4 bases and the J gene lost 1 base, with 14 bases spanning the gap. The CDR3 extends over 15 amino acids. CDR3 nucleotide sequence: TGCGCCAGCAGCGCACCCGTAGGGTATAACTATGGCTACACCTTC. This codes for CASSAPVGYNYGYTF.

This rearrangement joins TRBV19 to TRBJ2-3; possible D gene TRBD1, 6 bases. The germline V and J ends were trimmed by 11 bases and 1 base, with 16 bases remaining between them. Per the germline V gene, CDR1 is LNHDA and CDR2 is SQIVND (reference sequence). CDR3 length: 14 residues. As DNA, the CDR3 is TGTGCCGCCCGTCCGGGACACCGCACAGATACGCAGTATTTT. It encodes CAARPGHRTDTQYF.

The chain combines TRBV4-1 with TRBJ1-4; 7 bases match TRBD1. The ends lost 1 base at V and 8 bases at J; junction bases unmatched: 7. There are 15 residues in the CDR3. Germline values: CDR1 MGHRA, CDR2 YSYEKL. The DNA for the CDR3 is TGCGCCAGCAGCCAAGGAGACAGGGTTCCGGAAAAACTGTTTTTT. As protein: CASSQGDRVPEKLFF.

J is TRBJ2-7 and V is TRBV4-1; D is undetermined. The ends were cut back, 4 bases at V and 0 bases at J, with 13 bases in the middle. The CDR3 is 15 amino acids. Germline lookup yields CDR1 MGHRA and CDR2 YSYEKL. The CDR3 DNA sequence: TGCGCCAGCAGCCTTTGGCAGGTTAGCTCCTACGAGCAGTACTTC. Encoded protein: CASSLWQVSSYEQYF.

This clone was observed a handful of times. The chain recombines TRBV18 with TRBJ1-2; D is ambiguous. CDR1 and CDR2 (germline): KGHSH, LQKENI. V was pared by 6 bases and J by 3 bases, with 14 bases between. The CDR3 consists of 14 residues. The CDR3, as DNA: TGTGCCAGCTCCCCTGACATACGGGACTATGGCTACACCTTC. Protein product: CASSPDIRDYGYTF.

The chain has TRBV5-1 and TRBJ2-2; 11 bases map to TRBD2. The CDR3 is 17 residues long. The V and J ends lost 1 base and 7 bases, in that order; junction bases with no gene match: 9. Germline-derived CDR1 and CDR2 are SGHRS and YFSETQ. The CDR3 reads CASSLPTSGGTGGELFF. CDR3 bases: TGCGCCAGCAGCTTGCCCACTAGCGGGGGTACTGGCGGGGAGCTGTTTTTT.

This chain connects TRBV30 to TRBJ2-7; 10 bases are a match to TRBD2. Trimming took 3 bases from V and 1 from J; bases not matched to a gene: 3. CDR1 GTSNPN and CDR2 SVGIG come from the germline V gene (reference sequence). The length of the CDR3 is 14 residues. DNA of the CDR3: TGTGCCTGGAGACTAGCGGGGCTTTCCTACGAGCAGTACTTC. Translated, it gives CAWRLAGLSYEQYF.

This rearrangement joins TRBV10-3 to TRBJ2-6; 7 bases match TRBD2. V lost 0 bases and J lost 3; bases outside the gene matches: 11. The CDR3 is 19 residues long. Germline lookup yields CDR1 ENHRY and CDR2 SYGVKD. CDR3 amino acids: CAISESLGGDYSGANVLTF. DNA of the CDR3: TGTGCCATCAGTGAGTCTCTAGGAGGGGACTATAGTGGGGCCAACGTCCTGACTTTC.

The V and J genes are TRBV7-9 and TRBJ2-1, with TRBD1 as a possible D gene (6 bases). V was pared by 1 base and J by 2 bases, with 9 bases between. In germline, CDR1 is SEHNR, CDR2 FQNEAQ (reference sequence). There are 15 residues in the CDR3. CDR3 loop: CASSLGQATYNEQFF. The DNA of the CDR3 is TGTGCCAGCAGCTTAGGACAGGCAACCTACAATGAGCAGTTCTTC.

In its sample, this clone was seen once. The genes are TRBV7-2 and TRBJ1-1; 7 nucleotides match TRBD1. J lost 3 bases, V lost 6 bases, and 10 bases had no gene match. The CDR3 sequence is 15 residues long. Germline values: CDR1 SGHTA, CDR2 FQGNSA. The CDR3 is CASSRQGSWDTEAFF. CDR3 nucleotide sequence: TGTGCCAGCAGTCGACAGGGAAGTTGGGACACTGAAGCTTTCTTT. The variable domain in full, completed from reference TRBV7-2 and TRBJ1-1, reads GAGVSQSPSNKVTEKGKDVELRCDPISGHTALYWYRQSLGQGLEFLIYFQGNSAPDKSGLPSDRFSAERTGGSVSTLTIQRTQQEDSAVYLCASSRQGSWDTEAFFGQGTRLTVV.

The chain recombines TRBV6-5 with TRBJ2-2, with a tentative D call TRBD2 (6 bases). Germline V gene lookup returns CDR1 MNHEY and CDR2 SVGAGI. Between the trimmed V and J ends, which lost 2 bases and 5 bases, there was a span of 9 bases. The CDR3 spans 14 residues. The CDR3: CASSYIGGTGELFF. The CDR3 DNA is TGTGCCAGCAGTTACATTGGAGGGACCGGGGAGCTGTTTTTT.

The J gene is TRBJ2-1, the V gene TRBV5-1, with D tentatively TRBD1 (5 bases). The V gene's germline CDR1 is SGHRS and CDR2 YFSETQ. The CDR3 length is 14 residues. V lost 4 bases, J lost 4 bases, and 12 bases lay in between. The CDR3 nucleotides are TGCGCCAGCAGCATCAACTCAGGGTACAATGAGCAGTTCTTC. Protein: CASSINSGYNEQFF.